These 27 T cell receptor beta chains share one sample of origin, sequenced in a study of cytomegalovirus exposure and HLA in healthy donors. The PCR was carried out with 60 Vbeta primers and 13 Jbeta primers. Assay used: immunoSEQ multiplex PCR; TCRdb lists only in-frame clones, some missing. The table records 100,000 to 150,000 clones, approximately 80% of them present only once. Sample: PBMCs. These TCRs come from a man aged 40-55 years in good health and CMV-seronegative.

The J gene is TRBJ1-4, the V gene TRBV4-3, with a weak D call TRBD1 (6 bases). Germline assignment: CDR1 LGHNA and CDR2 YSLEER. V was shortened by 3 bases and J by 0 bases, with 8 bases between the two germline ends. The CDR3 spans 15 residues. For the CDR3, the DNA is TGCGCCAGCAGCCAGGACAGAGCAACTAATGAAAAACTGTTTTTT. Protein sequence: CASSQDRATNEKLFF.

J is TRBJ1-1 and V is TRBV7-8; possibly TRBD1 for D (5 bases). The CDR3 consists of 15 residues. Looked up from germline, CDR1 is SGHVS and CDR2 is FQNEAQ. V lost 0 bases, J lost 3 bases, and 11 bases lay in between. The CDR3 nucleotides are TGTGCCAGCAGCTTAGCGGCGCAGGGCTACACTGAAGCTTTCTTT. Translating it yields CASSLAAQGYTEAFF.

The chain joins TRBV6-1 to TRBJ2-5; the D gene is possibly TRBD2 (5 bases). Germline loops: CDR1 MNHNS, CDR2 SASEGT. CDR3 length: 11 residues. Trimming pared 1 base from V and 9 bases from J, leaving 6 bases between. The CDR3 coding sequence is TGTGCCAGCAGTGAAGGAGGGTCCCAGTACTTC. Amino acids: CASSEGGSQYF.

The chain couples TRBV4-3 to TRBJ1-6, with 8 bases lining up with TRBD1. Trimming at V came to 4 bases and at J to 13 bases, leaving 9 bases not matched to a gene. Per germline, CDR1 LGHNA and CDR2 YSLEER. There are 14 residues in the CDR3. CDR3 loop: CASSPRTGPLPLHF. CDR3 DNA sequence: TGCGCCAGCAGCCCTCGGACAGGGCCTTTGCCCCTCCACTTT.

This clone showed up just a few times. V is TRBV4-3 and J is TRBJ2-7; D unresolved. The CDR3 has 13 residues. Germline CDR1 LGHNA, CDR2 YSLEER. V lost 4 bases to trimming and J lost 1 base, with 8 bases between them. The chain's CDR3 is CASSRAPSYEQYF. CDR3 bases: TGCGCCAGCAGCCGGGCACCTTCCTACGAGCAGTACTTC.

The chain uses TRBV10-3 and TRBJ2-1; D gene unclear. CDR1 and CDR2 (germline): ENHRY, SYGVKD. This CDR3 has 21 residues. Trimming stripped 0 bases from V and 0 bases from J, with 24 bases between. The CDR3: CAISESSRRKTRPASYNEQFF. In DNA, the CDR3 is TGTGCCATCAGTGAGTCGTCCAGACGTAAGACAAGGCCGGCCTCCTACAATGAGCAGTTCTTC.

The rearrangement uses TRBV7-9 and TRBJ1-5, with TRBD1 identical over 10 bases. The trim removed 5 bases at V and 6 bases at J, leaving 4 bases unmatched. Germline V gene lookup returns CDR1 SEHNR and CDR2 FQNEAQ (reference sequence). The CDR3 runs to 14 residues. CDR3 sequence: CASSTGTGVQPQHF. CDR3 bases: TGTGCCAGCAGCACCGGGACAGGGGTTCAGCCCCAGCATTTT. Full variable domain (rest looked up from reference TRBV7-9 and TRBJ1-5): DTGVSQNPRHKITKRGQNVTFRCDPISEHNRLYWYRQTLGQGPEFLTYFQNEAQLEKSRLLSDRFSAERPKGSFSTLEIQRTEQGDSAMYLCASSTGTGVQPQHFGDGTRLSIL.

The chain uses TRBV5-1 and TRBJ2-1, with a tentative D call TRBD2 (5 bases). The CDR3 sequence is 14 residues long. Trimming left V 0 bases short and J 4 bases short, with 8 bases between. The germline CDR1 and CDR2 sequences are SGHRS and YFSETQ. The DNA for the CDR3 is TGCGCCAGCAGCTTGGGAGAGGGTTACAATGAGCAGTTCTTC. Its translation is CASSLGEGYNEQFF.

This chain connects TRBV18 to TRBJ2-1, with D possibly matching TRBD2 (6 bases). The V gene lost 4 bases and the J gene lost 5 bases, with 15 bases spanning the gap. This CDR3 comprises 15 residues. Looked up from germline, CDR1 is KGHSH and CDR2 is LQKENI. This chain's CDR3 is CASSLPGLQDNEQFF. CDR3 DNA: TGTGCCAGCTCACTACCGGGACTGCAAGACAATGAGCAGTTCTTC.

The chain carries TRBV5-1 and TRBJ2-5, with a weak D call TRBD2 (7 bases). Trimming took 7 bases from V and 0 from J, leaving 16 bases between them. The CDR3 has 15 residues. Germline values: CDR1 SGHRS, CDR2 YFSETQ. The CDR3 protein is CASLPGGGHQETQYF. CDR3 in DNA: TGCGCCAGCCTCCCCGGCGGGGGCCACCAAGAGACCCAGTACTTC.

This chain joins TRBV7-2 and TRBJ1-2; D gene uncertain. The CDR3 is 15 residues long. V was trimmed by 3 bases and J by 1 base, leaving 12 bases between them. Germline loops: CDR1 SGHTA, CDR2 FQGNSA. CDR3 amino acids: CASSLGEIINYGYTF. Written as DNA, the CDR3 is TGTGCCAGCAGCTTGGGAGAGATTATTAACTATGGCTACACCTTC.

The V call is TRBV4-3, the J call TRBJ2-7; 9 bases map to TRBD2. Germline CDR1 and CDR2: LGHNA and YSLEER. The V segment lost 4 bases and the J segment 4 bases; nucleotides outside the gene matches: 8. The CDR3 contains 15 residues. The CDR3 bases are TGCGCCAGCAGCCCACAGCGGGAGGTCCGGTACGAGCAGTACTTC. Protein: CASSPQREVRYEQYF.

The J gene is TRBJ1-1, the V gene TRBV19, with D possibly TRBD1 on 6 matching bases. The CDR3 runs to 15 residues. Germline CDR1 and CDR2: LNHDA and SQIVND (reference sequence). Between the trimmed V and J ends, which lost 7 bases and 4 bases, there was a span of 19 bases. The CDR3 coding sequence is TGTGCCAGTATAGACCGCAGGGGTGGAGGCACTGAAGCTTTCTTT. It is translated as CASIDRRGGGTEAFF.

This chain connects TRBV7-2 to TRBJ2-1, with unresolved D. Trimming left V 1 base short and J 4 bases short, with 11 bases between. Germline assignment: CDR1 SGHTA and CDR2 FQGNSA. The CDR3 is made up of 15 amino acids. This CDR3 is CASSLGAVLYNEQFF. CDR3 in DNA: TGTGCCAGCAGCTTAGGCGCCGTACTTTACAATGAGCAGTTCTTC.

The CDR3 is CASSQTTEGGAGDEKLFF. In DNA form, the CDR3 reads TGTGCCAGCAGCCAGACTACAGAGGGGGGGGCCGGCGATGAAAAACTGTTTTTT. The chain uses TRBV4-2 and TRBJ1-4; weak D call: TRBD1 (6 bases). The CDR3 runs 18 residues. With 3 bases removed from V and 6 bases from J, the gap between germline ends came to 23 bases. Per germline, CDR1 LGHNA and CDR2 YNFKEQ.

This sequence joins TRBV5-1 and TRBJ2-3, with TRBD2 matching 10 bases. The J segment lost 1 base and the V segment lost 1 base, leaving 9 bases of the junction unmatched. The germline gives CDR1 SGHRS, CDR2 YFSETQ. The CDR3 consists of 18 residues. CDR3 sequence reads: CASSLIPLTSGGTDTQYF. The CDR3 DNA follows: TGCGCCAGCAGCTTGATCCCCCTTACTAGCGGGGGCACAGATACGCAGTATTTT.

The chain is built from TRBV6-1 and TRBJ2-1, with 10 bases matching TRBD2. V was pared by 5 bases and J by 0 bases, with 1 base of the junction left unmatched. CDR1 MNHNS and CDR2 SASEGT come from the germline V gene. This CDR3 contains 15 residues. In DNA form, the CDR3 reads TGTGCCAGCAGTAAGCGGGAGGGCTCCTACAATGAGCAGTTCTTC. Its protein product is CASSKREGSYNEQFF.

Comments on this clone: A read error may account for a junction end that differs from germline. This sequence joins TRBV5-1 and TRBJ2-5; TRBD1 or TRBD2 may be the D gene (5 bases each). The CDR3 is 17 amino acids. Germline CDR1 and CDR2: SGHRS and YFSETQ. The CDR3 DNA reads TGCGCCAGCAGCCTGGGGGTGGGGCCACGCTTCCAAAAGACCCAGTACTTC. Amino acids: CASSLGVGPRFQKTQYF.

The chain recombines TRBV2 with TRBJ2-2; 8 bases align to TRBD1. CDR3 length: 16 amino acids. CDR1 SNHLY and CDR2 FYNNEI come from the germline V gene. Germline trimming cut 4 bases from V and 2 bases from J; bases unmatched to any gene: 6. The CDR3 bases are TGTGCCAGCAGTGTCGGGACAGGAGTTAACACCGGGGAGCTGTTTTTT. Amino acids: CASSVGTGVNTGELFF.

This sequence joins TRBV5-1 and TRBJ2-1; D perhaps matches TRBD2 (5 bases). The V and J ends lost 0 bases and 6 bases respectively, with 16 bases between them. CDR1 SGHRS and CDR2 YFSETQ come from the germline V gene. This CDR3 contains 16 residues. The CDR3 region has the DNA TGCGCCAGCAGCTTGGATTTAGAGGACTCTACCAATGAGCAGTTCTTC. Residues: CASSLDLEDSTNEQFF. The full variable domain, rest sourced from reference TRBV5-1 and TRBJ2-1, is KAGVTQTPRYLIKTRGQQVTLSCSPISGHRSVSWYQQTPGQGLQFLFEYFSETQRNKGNFPGRFSGRQFSNSRSEMNVSTLELGDSALYLCASSLDLEDSTNEQFFGPGTRLTVL.

This chain joins TRBV19 and TRBJ2-7, with D maybe TRBD2 (6 bases). The germline CDR1 and CDR2 sequences are LNHDA and SQIVND (reference sequence). The ends were cut back, 1 base at V and 2 bases at J, with 12 bases in the middle. The CDR3 spans 15 residues. The CDR3 sequence: CASSIALPSAYEQYF. The CDR3 DNA follows: TGTGCCAGTAGTATAGCTCTTCCTAGCGCCTACGAGCAGTACTTC.

This chain links TRBV27 with TRBJ1-1, with D maybe TRBD1 (6 bases). The germline V gene has CDR1 MNHEY and CDR2 SMNVEV (reference sequence). The CDR3 contains 15 residues. Trimming removed 3 bases from V and 0 bases from J, with 11 bases in between. Here the CDR3 DNA reads TGTGCCAGCAGTTTTGGGGGCGCGGTGAACACTGAAGCTTTCTTT. It specifies CASSFGGAVNTEAFF.

V is TRBV30 and J is TRBJ1-2; tentatively, D is TRBD1 (5 bases). Germline V gene data show CDR1 as GTSNPN and CDR2 as SVGIG (reference sequence). Trimming pared 4 bases from V and 3 bases from J, leaving 15 bases between. The CDR3 spans 14 residues. In DNA, the CDR3 is TGTGCCTGGAAACAACCGGGGGACCACTATGGCTACACCTTC. This codes for CAWKQPGDHYGYTF.

The chain carries TRBV6-5 and TRBJ2-5; D unresolved. Germline loops: CDR1 MNHEY, CDR2 SVGAGI. Trimming cost V 6 bases and J 5 bases, with 19 bases left between them. The CDR3 contains 15 residues. CDR3 in DNA: TGTGCCAGCAGCTCCCCCACCCGCACGCGTGAGACCCAGTACTTC. This translates into CASSSPTRTRETQYF.

For the CDR3, the DNA is TGTGCCTGGAGGGGGGGTGGCTCCTACAATGAGCAGTTCTTC. Amino acids: CAWRGGGSYNEQFF. The chain recombines TRBV30 with TRBJ2-1; D is possibly TRBD2 (6 bases). This CDR3 has 14 residues. Germline V gene lookup returns CDR1 GTSNPN and CDR2 SVGIG (reference sequence). V shed 3 bases and J shed 0 bases, with 9 bases lying between them.

Here the CDR3 DNA reads TGTGCCAGTAGTATCATTAATAGGGACACACGCAATCAGCCCCAGCATTTT. Translating it yields CASSIINRDTRNQPQHF. The rearrangement links TRBV19 to TRBJ1-5, with D tentatively TRBD1 (6 bases). The CDR3 is 17 amino acids. V was clipped by 3 bases and J by 2 bases, with 17 bases between them. Germline V gives CDR1 LNHDA, CDR2 SQIVND (reference sequence).

This clone occurred once. CDR3 protein: CASSIGGNEQYF. The CDR3 bases are TGTGCCAGTAGTATAGGGGGCAACGAGCAGTACTTC. V gene TRBV19 combines with J gene TRBJ2-5; possible D gene TRBD1, 5 bases. The end of the DNA fits TRBJ2-7 better, so the J call may be wrong. The length of the CDR3 is 12 residues. The germline V gene encodes CDR1 LNHDA and CDR2 SQIVND (reference sequence).